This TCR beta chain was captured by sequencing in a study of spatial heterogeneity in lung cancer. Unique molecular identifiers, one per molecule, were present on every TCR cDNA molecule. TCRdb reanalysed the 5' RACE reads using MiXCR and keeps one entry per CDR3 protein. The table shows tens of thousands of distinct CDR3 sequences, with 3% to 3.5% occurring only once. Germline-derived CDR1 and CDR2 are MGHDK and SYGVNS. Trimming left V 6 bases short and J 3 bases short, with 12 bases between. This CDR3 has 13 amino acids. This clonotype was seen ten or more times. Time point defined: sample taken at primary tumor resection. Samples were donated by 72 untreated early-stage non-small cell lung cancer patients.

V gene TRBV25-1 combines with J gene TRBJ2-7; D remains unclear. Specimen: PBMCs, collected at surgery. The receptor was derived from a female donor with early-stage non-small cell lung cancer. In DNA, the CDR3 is TGTGCCAGCAGGGCGCCGGGCAGCTACGAGCAGTACTTC. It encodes CASRAPGSYEQYF.